The clone carrying this T cell receptor beta chain was counted many times. The data are from a study of kidney transplant recipient with SARS-CoV-2 infection. This CDR3 comprises 17 residues. Germline V gives CDR1 SGHVS, CDR2 FNYEAQ. V gave up 0 bases and J gave up 1 base; unmatched junction bases: 4. TCRdb used MiXCR to reprocess the reads, holding one entry per CDR3 protein. Found here are fewer than 250,000 distinct CDR3 sequences, more than 25% of them singletons; the top ten hold under 9.5%. The receptor was isolated from a young adult male patient who had COVID-19 and was a kidney transplant recipient. Some T cells may arise from the graft donor. The chain joins TRBV7-6 to TRBJ1-5; TRBD1 agrees at 9 bases. The specimen comprised a blood sample, sampled at baseline and on day 111 from a kidney transplant recipient. The CDR3 sequence: CASSLAGTGKSNQPQHF. The CDR3 nucleotides read TGTGCCAGCAGCTTAGCAGGGACAGGGAAGAGCAATCAGCCCCAGCATTTT.